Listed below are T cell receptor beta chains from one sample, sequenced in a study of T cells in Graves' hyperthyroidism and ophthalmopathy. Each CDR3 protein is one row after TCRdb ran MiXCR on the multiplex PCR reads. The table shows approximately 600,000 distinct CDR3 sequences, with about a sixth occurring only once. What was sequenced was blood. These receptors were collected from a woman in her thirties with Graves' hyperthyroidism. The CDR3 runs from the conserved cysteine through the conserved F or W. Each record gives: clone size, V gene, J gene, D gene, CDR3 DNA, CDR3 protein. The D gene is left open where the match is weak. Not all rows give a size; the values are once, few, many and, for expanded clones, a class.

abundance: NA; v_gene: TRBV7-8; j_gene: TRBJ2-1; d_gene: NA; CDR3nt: TGTGCCAGCAGCCCTTCTGATTTATTCAATGAGCAGTTCTTC; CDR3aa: CASSPSDLFNEQFF
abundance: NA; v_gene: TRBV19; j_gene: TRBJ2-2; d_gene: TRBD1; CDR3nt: TGTGCCAGTAGTATAACAGGGGGCGCTGGTGCCGGGGAGCTGTTTTTT; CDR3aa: CASSITGGAGAGELFF
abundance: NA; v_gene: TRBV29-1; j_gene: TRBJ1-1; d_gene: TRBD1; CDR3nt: TGCAGCGTTGAACCACCAACAGGGGGCACTGAAGCTTTCTTT; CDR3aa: CSVEPPTGGTEAFF
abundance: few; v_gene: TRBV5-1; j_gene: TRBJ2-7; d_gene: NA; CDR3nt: TGCGCCAGCAGGCCTGGATTAGGATCCTACGAGCAGTACTTC; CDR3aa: CASRPGLGSYEQYF
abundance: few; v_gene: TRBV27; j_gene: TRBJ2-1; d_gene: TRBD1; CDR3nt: TGTGCCAGCCGGAAGGGGGCTGTCGCAGTGAATGAGCAGTTCTTC; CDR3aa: CASRKGAVAVNEQFF
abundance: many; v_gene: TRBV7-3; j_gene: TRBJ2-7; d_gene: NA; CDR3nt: TGTGCCAGCAGCTTATACAGTGGCCCCTACGAGCAGTACTTC; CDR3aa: CASSLYSGPYEQYF
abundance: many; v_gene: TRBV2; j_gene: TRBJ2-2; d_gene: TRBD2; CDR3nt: TGTGCCAGCAGTGAGCCGACTAGCGGGAGGGATACCGGGGAGCTGTTTTTT; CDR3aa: CASSEPTSGRDTGELFF
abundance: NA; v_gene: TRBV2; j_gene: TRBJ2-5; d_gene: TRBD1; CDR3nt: TGTGCCAGCAGTGAAGCGAGGACAGGGGGCGGACGGGAGACCCAGTACTTC; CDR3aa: CASSEARTGGGRETQYF
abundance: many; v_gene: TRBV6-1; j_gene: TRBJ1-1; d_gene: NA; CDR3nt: TGTGCCAGCATTATACTCAGGGGAGGCACTGAAGCTTTCTTT; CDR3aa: CASIILRGGTEAFF
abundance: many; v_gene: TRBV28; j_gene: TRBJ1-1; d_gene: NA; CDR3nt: TGTGCCAGCAGGGAGGGAGGAGCTGAAGCTTTCTTT; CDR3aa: CASREGGAEAFF
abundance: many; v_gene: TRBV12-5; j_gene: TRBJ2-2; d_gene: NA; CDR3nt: TGTGCTAGTGGAAGGGGCCTTAACACCGGGGAGCTGTTTTTT; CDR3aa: CASGRGLNTGELFF
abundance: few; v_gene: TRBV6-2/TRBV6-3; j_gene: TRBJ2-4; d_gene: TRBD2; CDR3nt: TGTGCCAGCAGTTACAGGACTAGCGGGGATAACAAAAACATTCAGTACTTC; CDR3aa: CASSYRTSGDNKNIQYF
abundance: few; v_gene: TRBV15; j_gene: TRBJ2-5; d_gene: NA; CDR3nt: TGTGCCACCAGCAGAGTCCCAGAGGAGGGGCGCCGGGAGACCCAGTACTTC; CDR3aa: CATSRVPEEGRRETQYF
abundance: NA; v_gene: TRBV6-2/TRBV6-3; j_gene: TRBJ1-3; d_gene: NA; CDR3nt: TGTGCCAGCAGTTACTCGATGGAACCGGGGATCTCTGGAAACACCATATATTTT; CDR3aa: CASSYSMEPGISGNTIYF
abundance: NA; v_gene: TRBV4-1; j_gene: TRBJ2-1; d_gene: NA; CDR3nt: TGCGCCAGCGGCCTAATCAATGACAATGAGCAGTTCTTC; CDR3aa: CASGLINDNEQFF
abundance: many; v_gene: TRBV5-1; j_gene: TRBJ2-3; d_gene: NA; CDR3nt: TGCGCCAGCAGCAATACCATCACAGATACGCAGTATTTT; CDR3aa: CASSNTITDTQYF
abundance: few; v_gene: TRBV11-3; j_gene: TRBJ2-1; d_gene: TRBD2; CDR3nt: TGTGCCAGCAGCCAAGATAGGAGCGGGATGAGAGAAAATGAGCAGTTCTTC; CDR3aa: CASSQDRSGMRENEQFF
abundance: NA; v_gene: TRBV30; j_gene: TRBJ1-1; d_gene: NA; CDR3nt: TGTGCCTGGAGTGTACCCTTCTCGAACACTGAAGCTTTCTTT; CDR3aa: CAWSVPFSNTEAFF
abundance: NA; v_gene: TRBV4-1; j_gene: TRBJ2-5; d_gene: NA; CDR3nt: TGCGCCAGCAGCCACTCTGGGACTGTCCAAGAGACCCAGTACTTC; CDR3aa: CASSHSGTVQETQYF
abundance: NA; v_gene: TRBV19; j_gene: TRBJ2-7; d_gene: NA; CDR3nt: TGTGCCAGTTCAAATGACCCGGGACACCTACTTTACGAGCAGTACTTC; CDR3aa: CASSNDPGHLLYEQYF
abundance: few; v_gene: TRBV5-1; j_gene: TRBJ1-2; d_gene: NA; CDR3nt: TGCGCCAGCAGCTTGGGATACGTCTATGGCTACACCTTC; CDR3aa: CASSLGYVYGYTF
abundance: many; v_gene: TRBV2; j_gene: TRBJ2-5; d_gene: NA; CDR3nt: TGTGCCGTAGGCCCCCTAGCGGAGACCCAGTACTTC; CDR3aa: CAVGPLAETQYF
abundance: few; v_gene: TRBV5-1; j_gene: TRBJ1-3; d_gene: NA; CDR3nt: TGCGCCAGCAGCCAACAGGGTATACCTGGAAACACCATATATTTT; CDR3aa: CASSQQGIPGNTIYF
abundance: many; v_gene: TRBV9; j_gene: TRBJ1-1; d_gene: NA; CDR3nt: TGTGCCAGTGGGATTCAGGTGGACACTGAAGCTTTCTTT; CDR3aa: CASGIQVDTEAFF
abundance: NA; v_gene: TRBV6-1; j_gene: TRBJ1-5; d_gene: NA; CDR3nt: TGTGCCAGCAGTGTACAGGAAGCCAGATGGCAGCCCCAGCATTTT; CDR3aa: CASSVQEARWQPQHF
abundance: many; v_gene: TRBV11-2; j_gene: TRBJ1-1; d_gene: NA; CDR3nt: TGTGCCAGCAGCTTTATGAGCCTTGCGAACACTGAAGCTTTCTTT; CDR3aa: CASSFMSLANTEAFF
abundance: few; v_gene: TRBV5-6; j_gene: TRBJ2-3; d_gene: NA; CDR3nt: TGTGCCAGCAGCTTGGGTAATATCGGCACAGATACGCAGTATTTT; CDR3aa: CASSLGNIGTDTQYF
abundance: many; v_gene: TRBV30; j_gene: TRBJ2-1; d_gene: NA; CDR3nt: TGTGCCTGGAGTAGGGGGACAACCTACAATGAGCAGTTCTTC; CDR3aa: CAWSRGTTYNEQFF
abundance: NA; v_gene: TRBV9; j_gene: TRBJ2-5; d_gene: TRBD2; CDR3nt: TGTGCCAGCAGCGTAATAGCGGGCCTACAAGAGACCCAGTACTTC; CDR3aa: CASSVIAGLQETQYF
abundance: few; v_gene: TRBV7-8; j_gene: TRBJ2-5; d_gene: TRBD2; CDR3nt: TGTGCCAGCAGCTTAAACGTGTTAGCGGGAGAAATGGAGACCCAGTACTTC; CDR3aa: CASSLNVLAGEMETQYF
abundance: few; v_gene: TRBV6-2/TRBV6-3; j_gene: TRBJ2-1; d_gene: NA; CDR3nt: TGTGCCAGCATATTTGGGCATGAGCAGTTCTTC; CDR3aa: CASIFGHEQFF
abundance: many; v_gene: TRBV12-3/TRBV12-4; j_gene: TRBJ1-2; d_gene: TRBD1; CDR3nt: TGTGCCAGCAGCACCCCACAGGGGGCAGGCTATGGCTACACCTTC; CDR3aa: CASSTPQGAGYGYTF
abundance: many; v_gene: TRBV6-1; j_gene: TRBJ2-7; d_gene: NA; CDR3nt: TGTGCCAGCAGAAAACCACAGGGCGGCTCCTACGAGCAGTACTTC; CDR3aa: CASRKPQGGSYEQYF
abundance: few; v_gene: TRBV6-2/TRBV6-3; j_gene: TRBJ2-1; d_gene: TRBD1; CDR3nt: TGTGCCAGCAGTTACGGGGACAGCTACAATGAGCAGTTCTTC; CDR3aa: CASSYGDSYNEQFF
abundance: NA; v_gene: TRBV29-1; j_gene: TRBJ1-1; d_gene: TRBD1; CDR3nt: TGCAGCGTTGCCGGGACAGGGGGTGACCTGAACACTGAAGCTTTCTTT; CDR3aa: CSVAGTGGDLNTEAFF
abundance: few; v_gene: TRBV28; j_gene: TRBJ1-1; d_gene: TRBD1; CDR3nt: TGTGCCAGCAGTACTAGACAGGGGGCGACTGAAGCTTTCTTT; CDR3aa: CASSTRQGATEAFF
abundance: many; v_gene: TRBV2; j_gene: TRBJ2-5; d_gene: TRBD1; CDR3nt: TGTGCCAGCAGTGAAGGCAGGGGGCAAGAGACCCAGTACTTC; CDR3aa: CASSEGRGQETQYF
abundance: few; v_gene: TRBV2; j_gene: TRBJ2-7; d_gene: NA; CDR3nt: TGTGCCAGCAGTGAAGGTCGCATCTACGAGCAGTACTTC; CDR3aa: CASSEGRIYEQYF
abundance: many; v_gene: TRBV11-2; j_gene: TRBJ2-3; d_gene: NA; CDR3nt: TGTGCCAGCAGCTTTTCGTGGGGAATCACAGATACGCAGTATTTT; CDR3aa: CASSFSWGITDTQYF
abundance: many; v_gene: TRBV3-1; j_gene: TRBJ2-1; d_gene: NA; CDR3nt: TGTGCCACAGCAGGGATGGCCAATGAGCAGTTCTTC; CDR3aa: CATAGMANEQFF
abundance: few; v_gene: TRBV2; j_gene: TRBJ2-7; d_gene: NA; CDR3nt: TGTGCCAGCACAAACGGAGCTTCCTACGAGCAGTACTTC; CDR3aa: CASTNGASYEQYF
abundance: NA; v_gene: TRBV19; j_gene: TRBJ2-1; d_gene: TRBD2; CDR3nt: TGTGCCAGTAGTTTTTCGCTAGCGGGAGCGTACAATGAGCAGTTCTTC; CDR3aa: CASSFSLAGAYNEQFF
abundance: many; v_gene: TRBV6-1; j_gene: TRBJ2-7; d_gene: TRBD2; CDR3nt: TGTGCCAGCAGCTATTCCCGGGAGGGGGCCTACGAGCAGTACTTC; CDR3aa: CASSYSREGAYEQYF
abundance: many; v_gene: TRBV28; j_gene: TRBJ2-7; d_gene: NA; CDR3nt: TGTGCCACCCACTACGAGCAGTACTTC; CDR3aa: CATHYEQYF
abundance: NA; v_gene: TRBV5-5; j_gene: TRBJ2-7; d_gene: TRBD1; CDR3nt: TGCGCCAGCAGCCCCGTGACAGGGGGAGCCTACGAGCAGTACTTC; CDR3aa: CASSPVTGGAYEQYF